The 11 T cell receptor beta chains below come from one sample, sequenced in a study of blood T cell repertoires in COVID-19. The table came from immunoSEQ multiplex PCR; TCRdb's copy has only in-frame clones and leaves some out. The repertoire holds 20,000 to 25,000 clones, about four fifths seen once, with 3% to 4% in the top ten. The sample consisted of peripheral blood. These receptors came from a man aged 40-49 years with acute or convalescent COVID-19.

V usage is TRBV7-9 and J usage is TRBJ2-7; 9 bases line up with TRBD2. Germline-derived CDR1 and CDR2 are SEHNR and FQNEAQ (reference sequence). V trimming: 0 bases; J trimming: 7 bases; junction bases outside the gene matches: 4. This CDR3 has 14 amino acids. The CDR3 loop reads CASSLASGSFEQYF. The CDR3 DNA reads TGTGCCAGCAGCTTAGCTAGCGGGAGTTTTGAGCAGTACTTC. Filled out from reference TRBV7-9 and TRBJ2-7, the complete variable domain reads DTGVSQNPRHKITKRGQNVTFRCDPISEHNRLYWYRQTLGQGPEFLTYFQNEAQLEKSRLLSDRFSAERPKGSFSTLEIQRTEQGDSAMYLCASSLASGSFEQYFGPGTRLTVT.

The genes are TRBV27 and TRBJ1-1; possible D gene TRBD1, 5 bases. The CDR3 is made up of 11 amino acids. Trimming removed 8 bases at V and 11 bases at J, with 15 bases between. CDR1 and CDR2 from the germline V gene are MNHEY and SMNVEV (reference sequence). The CDR3 sequence: CASGGGRAAFF. CDR3 bases: TGTGCCAGCGGGGGAGGTAGAGCGGCTTTCTTT.

The chain employs TRBV24-1 and TRBJ2-3, with 7 positions matching TRBD2. CDR1 is KGHDR, CDR2 SFDVKD, per germline. CDR3 length equals 16 residues. J gave up 0 bases and V 3 bases, and 5 bases lay outside the gene matches. The CDR3 sequence: CATSDIAGLSTDTQYF. The CDR3 DNA reads as TGTGCCACCAGTGATATAGCGGGCCTTAGCACAGATACGCAGTATTTT.

Only a few counts were recorded for this clone. This chain connects TRBV7-2 to TRBJ1-3, with TRBD1 identical over 10 bases. Germline V CDR1 and CDR2: SGHTA, FQGNSA. The CDR3 extends over 16 amino acids. V trimming: 1 base; J trimming: 3 bases; junction bases outside the gene matches: 3. The CDR3 region is CASSLGGDRGGNTIYF. The CDR3 DNA reads TGTGCCAGCAGCTTAGGGGGGGACAGGGGTGGAAACACCATATATTTT.

V usage is TRBV7-2 and J usage is TRBJ2-3; 11 bases map to TRBD2. Germline CDR1 SGHTA, CDR2 FQGNSA. V shed 4 bases, J shed 1 base, and the junction held 4 bases outside the gene matches. This CDR3 comprises 16 residues. DNA for the CDR3: TGTGCCAGCAGCTCCCCACTAGCGGGGGGCACAGATACGCAGTATTTT. Translated, it gives CASSSPLAGGTDTQYF.

This chain uses TRBV29-1 with TRBJ2-7; 7 nucleotides line up with TRBD2. V gave up 4 bases and J gave up 2 bases; unmatched junction bases: 2. This CDR3 comprises 12 residues. Germline V lookup: CDR1 SQVTM, CDR2 ANQGSEA. The CDR3 is CSVVTSPYEQYF. The DNA of the CDR3 is TGCAGCGTTGTGACTAGCCCCTACGAGCAGTACTTC.

The rearrangement links TRBV6-1 to TRBJ1-5; D may be TRBD1 (5 bases). This CDR3 region has 16 residues. V lost 0 bases and J lost 4, with 13 bases in between. Germline assignment: CDR1 MNHNS and CDR2 SASEGT. CDR3: CASSEAQGGSNQPQHF. The CDR3 DNA follows: TGTGCCAGCAGTGAAGCGCAGGGAGGGTCTAATCAGCCCCAGCATTTT.

The V call is TRBV19, the J call TRBJ1-4, with TRBD1 matching over 7 bases. This CDR3 has 16 residues. V lost 5 bases, J lost 7 bases, and 13 bases stayed unmatched. The germline gives CDR1 LNHDA, CDR2 SQIVND (reference sequence). CDR3 coding DNA: TGTGCCAGTAGTTATTCGACAGGGCCGGGAAGTGAAAAACTGTTTTTT. This sequence encodes CASSYSTGPGSEKLFF.

CDR3 sequence reads: CASWGDTEAFF. Here the CDR3 DNA reads TGTGCCAGCTGGGGAGACACTGAAGCTTTCTTT. This chain joins TRBV6-5 and TRBJ1-1; D not certain. The CDR3 runs 11 residues. Germline V gives CDR1 MNHEY, CDR2 SVGAGI. Deletions cut 8 bases from V and 3 bases from J, with 7 bases between.

The chain carries TRBV5-4 and TRBJ2-1; D possibly corresponds to TRBD2 (6 bases). The germline gives CDR1 SGHNT, CDR2 YYREEE (reference sequence). The V end was cut by 1 base, the J end by 6 bases, with 17 bases between. The CDR3 runs to 16 residues. The CDR3: CASSLFMDPSVNEQFF. In nucleotides, the CDR3 is TGTGCCAGCAGCTTGTTTATGGATCCTAGCGTCAATGAGCAGTTCTTC.

The chain employs TRBV5-4 and TRBJ2-7; 7 positions match TRBD2. Per germline, CDR1 SGHNT and CDR2 YYREEE (reference sequence). The CDR3 length is 13 residues. The J segment lost 7 bases and the V segment lost 0 bases, leaving 4 bases of the junction unmatched. CDR3 in amino acids: CASSLDPGGEQYF. The CDR3, as DNA: TGTGCCAGCAGCTTGGACCCCGGGGGGGAGCAGTACTTC. Filled out from reference TRBV5-4 and TRBJ2-7, the complete variable domain reads ETGVTQSPTHLIKTRGQQVTLRCSSQSGHNTVSWYQQALGQGPQFIFQYYREEENGRGNFPPRFSGLQFPNYSSELNVNALELDDSALYLCASSLDPGGEQYFGPGTRLTVT.